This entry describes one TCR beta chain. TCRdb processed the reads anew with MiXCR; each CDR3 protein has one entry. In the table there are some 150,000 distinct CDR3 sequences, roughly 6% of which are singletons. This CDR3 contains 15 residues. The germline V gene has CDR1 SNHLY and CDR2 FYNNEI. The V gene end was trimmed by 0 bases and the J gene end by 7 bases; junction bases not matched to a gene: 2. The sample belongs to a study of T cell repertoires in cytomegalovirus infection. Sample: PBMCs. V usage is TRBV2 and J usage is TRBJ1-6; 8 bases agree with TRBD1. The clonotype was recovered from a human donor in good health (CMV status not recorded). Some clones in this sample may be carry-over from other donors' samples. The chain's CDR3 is CASSEATGANSPLHF. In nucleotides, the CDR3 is TGTGCCAGCAGTGAAGCGACAGGGGCGAATTCACCCCTCCACTTT.